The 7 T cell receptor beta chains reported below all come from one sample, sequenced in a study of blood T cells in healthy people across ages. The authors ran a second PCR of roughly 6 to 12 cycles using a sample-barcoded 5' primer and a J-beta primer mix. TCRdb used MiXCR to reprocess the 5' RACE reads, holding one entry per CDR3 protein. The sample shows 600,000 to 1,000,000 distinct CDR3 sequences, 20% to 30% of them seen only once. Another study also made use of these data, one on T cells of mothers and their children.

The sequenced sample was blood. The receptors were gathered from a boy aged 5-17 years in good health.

Written as DNA, the CDR3 is TGTGCCAGCAGCTTGGGGACAGGGGCCCACCAAGAGACCCAGTACTTC. This encodes CASSLGTGAHQETQYF. The rearrangement joins TRBV5-6 to TRBJ2-5; 9 nucleotides line up with TRBD1. CDR3 size: 16 residues. V lost 0 bases, J lost 0 bases, and 3 bases stayed unmatched. CDR1 and CDR2 from the germline V gene are SGHDT and YYEEEE. The variable domain in full, completed from reference TRBV5-6 and TRBJ2-5, reads DAGVTQSPTHLIKTRGQQVTLRCSPKSGHDTVSWYQQALGQGPQFIFQYYEEEERQRGNFPDRFSGHQFPNYSSELNVNALLLGDSALYLCASSLGTGAHQETQYFGPGTRLLVL.

CDR3 in DNA: TGTGCTAGTGGTTTGGGCCAGGGTGAAGAAGAGACCCAGTACTTC. Translating it yields CASGLGQGEEETQYF. V usage is TRBV12-5 and J usage is TRBJ2-5, with D possibly matching TRBD1 (5 bases). CDR1 is LGHNT, CDR2 FRNRAP, per germline. The V and J ends lost 1 base and 3 bases respectively, with 12 bases between them. The CDR3 sequence is 15 residues long.

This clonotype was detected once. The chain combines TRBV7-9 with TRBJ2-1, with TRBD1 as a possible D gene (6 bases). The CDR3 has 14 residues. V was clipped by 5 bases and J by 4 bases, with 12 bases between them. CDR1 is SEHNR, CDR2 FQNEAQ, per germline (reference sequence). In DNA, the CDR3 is TGTGCCAGCAGCAGGCAACAGGGTTACAATGAGCAGTTCTTC. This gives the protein CASSRQQGYNEQFF.

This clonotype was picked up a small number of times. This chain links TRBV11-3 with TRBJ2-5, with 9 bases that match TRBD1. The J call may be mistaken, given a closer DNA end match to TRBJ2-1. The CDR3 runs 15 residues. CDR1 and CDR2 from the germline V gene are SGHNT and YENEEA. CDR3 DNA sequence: TGTGCCAGCAGCTTGGAGGGGACAGGGTACAATGAGCAGTTCTTC. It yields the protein CASSLEGTGYNEQFF.

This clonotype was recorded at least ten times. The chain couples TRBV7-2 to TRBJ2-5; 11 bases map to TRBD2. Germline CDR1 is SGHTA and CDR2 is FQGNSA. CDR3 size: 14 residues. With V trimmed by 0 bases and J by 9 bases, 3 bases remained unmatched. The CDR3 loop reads CASSLALAGGAQYF. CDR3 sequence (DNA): TGTGCCAGCAGCTTAGCGTTAGCGGGAGGGGCCCAGTACTTC.

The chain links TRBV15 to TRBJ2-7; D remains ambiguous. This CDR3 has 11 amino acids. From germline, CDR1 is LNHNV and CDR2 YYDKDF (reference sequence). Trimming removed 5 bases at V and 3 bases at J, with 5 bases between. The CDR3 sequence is CATSLNYEQYF. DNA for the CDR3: TGTGCCACCAGCCTAAACTACGAGCAGTACTTC. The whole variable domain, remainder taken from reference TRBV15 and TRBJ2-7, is DAMVIQNPRYQVTQFGKPVTLSCSQTLNHNVMYWYQQKSSQAPKLLFHYYDKDFNNEADTPDNFQSRRPNTSFCFLDIRSPGLGDTAMYLCATSLNYEQYFGPGTRLTVT.

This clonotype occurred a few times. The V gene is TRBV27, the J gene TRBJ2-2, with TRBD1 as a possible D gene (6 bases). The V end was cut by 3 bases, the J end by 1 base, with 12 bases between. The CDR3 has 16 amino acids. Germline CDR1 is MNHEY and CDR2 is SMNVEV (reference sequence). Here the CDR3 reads CASSLGRGVNTGELFF. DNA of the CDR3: TGTGCCAGCAGTTTGGGCAGGGGCGTGAACACCGGGGAGCTGTTTTTT.